Shown below are 5 T cell receptor beta chains from a single sample sequenced in a study of CD8+ T cells in alopecia areata. In each case, RNA was isolated and then reverse transcribed into cDNA as the sequencing template. The method was immunoSEQ multiplex PCR; TCRdb's version includes in-frame clones alone and lacks a portion of them. This sample has about 100,000 clones, with 44% found just once. Treatment given: oral pan-JAK inhibitor, 5-10 mg twice daily. Sequences were derived from CD8+ T cells sorted from blood, sampled at week 24, from a patient treated with tofacitinib. The receptors here all came from a human donor with alopecia areata.

This clone was seen only a few times. V and J are TRBV5-1 and TRBJ2-7; 10 nucleotides line up with TRBD1. This CDR3 spans 14 amino acids. Germline V CDR1 and CDR2: SGHRS, YFSETQ. Trimming took 3 bases from V and 5 from J; bases not matched to a gene: 5. For the CDR3, the DNA is TGCGCCAGCAGCTACCGGGACAGGGGCCACGAGCAGTACTTC. Its protein is CASSYRDRGHEQYF.

V gene TRBV7-2 combines with J gene TRBJ1-1; 10 bases align to TRBD1. Looked up from germline, CDR1 is SGHTA and CDR2 is FQGNSA. Trimming at V came to 5 bases and at J to 5 bases, leaving 5 bases not matched to a gene. The CDR3 extends over 14 amino acids. This chain's CDR3 is CASSPGQGSTEAFF. The DNA for the CDR3 is TGTGCCAGCAGCCCGGGACAGGGGAGTACTGAAGCTTTCTTT.

This chain joins TRBV19 and TRBJ1-1; D might be TRBD1 (5 bases). Germline loops: CDR1 LNHDA, CDR2 SQIVND (reference sequence). Trimming cost V 7 bases and J 0 bases, with 9 bases left between them. CDR3 length equals 13 residues. CDR3 protein: CASKIGVNTEAFF. The CDR3 DNA reads as TGTGCCAGTAAGATAGGGGTGAACACTGAAGCTTTCTTT.

This clone appeared once. A read error may produce the germline difference seen at one junction end. The chain is built from TRBV11-2 and TRBJ2-7, with TRBD2 matching 7 bases. CDR3 length equals 14 residues. The germline V gene has CDR1 SGHAT and CDR2 FQNNGV. The CDR3 DNA follows: TGCGCCAGCAAGACGGCGGGAGTGGACCACGAGCAGTACTTC. Its protein is CASKTAGVDHEQYF.

This chain joins TRBV19 and TRBJ2-1; D may be TRBD2 (6 bases). The CDR3 is 14 residues long. V was trimmed by 1 base and J by 6 bases, leaving 10 bases between them. Germline V lookup: CDR1 LNHDA, CDR2 SQIVND (reference sequence). The CDR3 sequence: CASSIAGSGNEQFF. As DNA, the CDR3 is TGTGCCAGTAGTATAGCTGGTAGCGGCAATGAGCAGTTCTTC.